The sequence of this TCR beta chain was determined in a study of T cell responses to AZD1222 COVID-19 vaccine. With V trimmed by 4 bases and J by 1 base, 1 base remained unmatched. Germline values: CDR1 MNHEY, CDR2 SVGAGI. This CDR3 spans 14 amino acids. The method was immunoSEQ multiplex PCR; TCRdb's version includes in-frame clones alone and lacks a portion of them. The sample lists approximately 150,000 clones, less than 95% seen once, with approximately 5.9% in the top ten. This chain links TRBV6-5 with TRBJ2-5; 9 bases align to TRBD1. Here the sequenced sample was peripheral blood, taken 28 days after the second AZD1222 dose. This receptor was identified in an adult who received the AZD1222 COVID-19 vaccine. This chain's CDR3 is CASSWDRAQETQYF. CDR3 sequence (DNA): TGTGCCAGCAGTTGGGACAGGGCCCAAGAGACCCAGTACTTC.